The source of this TCR beta chain is a study of blood T cell repertoires in COVID-19. TCRdb's copy holds only in-frame clones and misses some; the assay was immunoSEQ multiplex PCR. The sample records fewer than 35,000 clones, roughly 89% being singletons. The CDR3 spans 16 residues. V was cut by 0 bases and J by 0 bases, with 10 bases left in between. Germline CDR1 reads SGHTS; CDR2 reads YDEGEE. The rearrangement joins TRBV5-8 to TRBJ2-4; no clear D gene. The specimen was peripheral blood. The clonotype was recovered from a man in his fifties or sixties with active COVID-19. For the CDR3, the DNA is TGTGCCAGCAGCTTGGGAGGTTTTGAAGCCAAAAACATTCAGTACTTC. Translation gives CASSLGGFEAKNIQYF.